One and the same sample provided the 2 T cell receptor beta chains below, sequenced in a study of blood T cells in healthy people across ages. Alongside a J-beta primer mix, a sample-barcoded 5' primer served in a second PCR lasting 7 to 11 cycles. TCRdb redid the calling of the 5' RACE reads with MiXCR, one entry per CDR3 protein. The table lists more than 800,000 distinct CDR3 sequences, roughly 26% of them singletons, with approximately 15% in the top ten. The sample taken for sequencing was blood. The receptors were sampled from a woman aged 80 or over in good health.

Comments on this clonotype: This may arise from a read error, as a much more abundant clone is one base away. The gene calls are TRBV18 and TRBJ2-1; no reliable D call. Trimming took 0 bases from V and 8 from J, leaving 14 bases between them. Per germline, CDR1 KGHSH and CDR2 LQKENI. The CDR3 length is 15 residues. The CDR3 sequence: CASSPPERRYDEQFF. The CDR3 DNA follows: TGTGCCAGCTCACCACCGGAACGGCGGTACGATGAGCAGTTCTTC.

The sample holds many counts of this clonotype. This CDR3 reads CASSRGTGGQETQYF. For the CDR3, the DNA is TGTGCCAGCAGCCGAGGGACAGGGGGCCAAGAGACCCAGTACTTC. The chain has TRBV7-6 and TRBJ2-5; 11 bases agree with TRBD1. V lost 5 bases, J lost 1 base, and 3 bases stayed unmatched. The CDR3 is made up of 15 amino acids. CDR1 SGHVS and CDR2 FNYEAQ come from the germline V gene.